This record looks at one T cell receptor beta chain sequence and its context. Its antigen remains unidentified. No base qualities exist here, and no much larger clone lies one base off it. From the cysteine through the phenylalanine, the CDR3 covers 14 amino acids. The only DNA kept is the CDR3, 42 bases in frame from the first base. In the germline V gene (reference sequence), CDR1 corresponds to MNHEY and CDR2 to SMNVEV. V sheds 0 bases and J sheds 4 bases, leaving 10 bases between their ends. The data stem from a study of blood T cell repertoires in COVID-19 (dated by TCRdb to about 2020). Regarding the complete study: Collaborator samples came from the United States, Italy and Spain and covered acute and convalescent phases of COVID-19. Sample metadata almost always included a de-identified subject ID, COVID-19 status, age in years and sex. The material from the prospective study consisted of cDNA or gDNA derived from T cells, B-cell-depleted T cells, or PBMCs. Samples were obtained from the ongoing ImmuneRACE study (first 160 participants) and from over a thousand subjects provided by 6 global collaborators. Where available, HLA class I and class II types were taken from metadata supplied by the sample provider and were not determined by assay-based typing. A freely available public database, intended as a resource for researchers studying the immune response to SARS-CoV-2, is where the repertoires were released. The dataset comprised deeply sampled blood TCRbeta repertoires from subjects exposed to, actively infected with, or recovered from COVID-19.

The immunoSEQ Assay, a bias-controlled multiplex PCR, was used to amplify TCRbeta CDR3 regions from genomic DNA. The source study handled its data this way. Within the assay, amplification of reference gene primers was used to estimate how many nucleated cells each sample contained. Sequence reads were collapsed and filtered to measure the absolute abundance of every unique TCRbeta CDR3 rearrangement. Productive Simpson clonality was computed per sample as the square root of Simpson's diversity index over productive rearrangements. This immuneACCESS table, as held by TCRdb, lists in-frame sequences with V and J called but not all clones. Of the missing ones, under half trace to an unresolved V gene in checked studies; the others have no known cause. V and J calls and clone size are as listed in that table; D and trimming were resolved from the DNA. In all, the sample holds about 160,000 clones, and 85% to 90% of those were seen once. Clones ranked in the top ten supply roughly 13% of the sample.

At one collaborating source in Seattle, patients were enrolled during active infection and were followed longitudinally through the course of disease. The collaborating institutions used their own protocols to collect whole blood in K2EDTA tubes. For TCRbeta analysis, collaborator samples were shipped as frozen whole blood, as isolated PBMCs, or as DNA extracted from either sample type. Broader findings and caveats from the paper: The quantity of clinical and demographic metadata differed by source and by participant and was supplied without curation.

The TCR sequence derives from a man aged 18 to 30 with COVID-19, enrolled during active disease. The rearrangement combines TRBV27 with TRBJ2-7, with a tentative D gene TRBD2 over 5 matching bases. The specimen was peripheral blood. The DNA is TGTGCCAGCAGTTTATCTGTACTAGATTACGAGCAGTACTTC. Its translation is CASSLSVLDYEQYF.